A selection of T cell receptor beta chains follows, all from one sample in a study of blood T cell repertoires in COVID-19. Profiling relied on immunoSEQ multiplex PCR, and the TCRdb table lists in-frame clones only, not all of them. The repertoire includes fewer than 120,000 clones, about 70% of them detected once, and under 10% sits in the top ten. The material sequenced was peripheral blood. These TCRs come from a woman aged 60 to 75 with acute or convalescent COVID-19. CDR3s include the opening cysteine and the closing phenylalanine or tryptophan. D genes are given only for firm matches. Clone size is shown for a subset of rows, as once, few, many or a class of expanded clone.

J gene | clone size | V gene | D gene | CDR3 protein | CDR3 DNA
TRBJ1-2 | few | TRBV29-1 | NA | CSVQGRNYGYTF | TGCAGCGTTCAGGGGCGTAACTATGGCTACACCTTC
TRBJ2-7 | NA | TRBV2 | NA | CASRQTANPYEQYF | TGTGCCAGCAGACAGACCGCCAATCCCTACGAGCAGTACTTC
TRBJ2-7 | few | TRBV29-1 | TRBD1 | CSVDAGTGITEQYF | TGCAGCGTAGACGCTGGGACAGGGATCACCGAGCAGTACTTC
TRBJ2-1 | NA | TRBV28 | TRBD1 | CASSFGTEPNEQFF | TGTGCCAGCAGTTTCGGGACAGAACCCAATGAGCAGTTCTTC
TRBJ2-7 | NA | TRBV14 | NA | CASSQVNEQYF | TGTGCCAGCAGCCAAGTCAACGAGCAGTACTTC
TRBJ1-3 | NA | TRBV27 | TRBD1 | CASRRQGAGNTIYF | TGTGCCAGCAGGAGACAGGGGGCTGGAAACACCATATATTTT
TRBJ1-1 | NA | TRBV28 | NA | CASSLFRAGEAFF | TGTGCCAGCAGTTTATTCAGGGCGGGGGAAGCTTTCTTT
TRBJ2-3 | NA | TRBV6-1 | TRBD2 | CASSDSGGALDTQYF | TGTGCCAGCAGTGACAGCGGGGGGGCCTTGGATACGCAGTATTTT
TRBJ2-1 | NA | TRBV18 | TRBD2 | CASSPSGTSGGPGEQFF | TGTGCCAGCTCACCGTCCGGGACTAGCGGGGGGCCGGGTGAGCAGTTCTTC
TRBJ2-3 | NA | TRBV7-3 | TRBD2 | CASSLELAGGPVTDTQYF | TGTGCCAGCAGCTTAGAACTAGCGGGGGGGCCGGTCACAGATACGCAGTATTTT
TRBJ1-4 | NA | TRBV6-6 | NA | CASVQDSFNEKLFF | TGTGCCAGCGTCCAGGACAGCTTTAATGAAAAACTGTTTTTT
TRBJ2-3 | NA | TRBV14 | TRBD2 | CASSPDGLAIGDTQYF | TGTGCCAGCAGCCCGGATGGACTAGCGATTGGAGATACGCAGTATTTT
TRBJ2-1 | NA | TRBV10-3 | NA | CAITSNGEQFF | TGTGCCATCACTTCCAACGGTGAGCAGTTCTTC
TRBJ1-2 | NA | TRBV28 | NA | CASSSQADSFYGYTF | TGTGCCAGCAGTTCCCAGGCGGACAGCTTCTATGGCTACACCTTC
TRBJ2-5 | NA | TRBV7-2 | NA | CASSLRRGETQYF | TGTGCCAGCAGCTTACGCAGGGGAGAGACCCAGTACTTC
TRBJ1-1 | NA | TRBV30 | NA | CAWSGTPGLPNTEAFF | TGTGCCTGGAGTGGTACCCCGGGACTCCCGAACACTGAAGCTTTCTTT
TRBJ1-2 | NA | TRBV30 | TRBD1 | CAWAFDRAGGYTF | TGTGCCTGGGCCTTCGACAGGGCGGGAGGCTACACCTTC
TRBJ2-7 | NA | TRBV30 | TRBD2 | CAREEQGYEQYF | TGTGCCCGGGAGGAGCAGGGCTACGAGCAGTACTTC
TRBJ1-2 | NA | TRBV21-1 | NA | CASRSRGGYTF | TGTGCCAGCAGAAGCAGAGGTGGCTACACCTTC
TRBJ1-4 | NA | TRBV7-2 | NA | CASSSGVNEKLFF | TGTGCCAGCAGCTCAGGGGTTAATGAAAAACTGTTTTTT
TRBJ2-3 | NA | TRBV3-1/TRBV3-2 | TRBD2 | CASSPSSGGSTDTQYF | TGTGCCAGCAGCCCCAGTAGCGGGGGAAGCACAGATACGCAGTATTTT
TRBJ1-4 | NA | TRBV28 | NA | CASSFRQLNEKLFF | TGTGCCAGCAGTTTTCGACAGCTGAATGAAAAACTGTTTTTT
TRBJ1-2 | NA | TRBV12-3/TRBV12-4 | TRBD1 | CASTTGTGTAYF | TGTGCCAGCACCACCGGGACAGGTACCGCGTACTTC
TRBJ1-2 | NA | TRBV19 | NA | CASSPQGHGYTF | TGTGCCAGTAGTCCCCAGGGTCATGGCTACACCTTC
TRBJ1-1 | NA | TRBV19 | NA | CASSIQGQQNTEAFF | TGTGCCAGTAGTATTCAAGGACAGCAGAACACTGAAGCTTTCTTT
TRBJ2-3 | NA | TRBV6-5 | NA | CASSARSYTDTQYF | TGTGCCAGCAGCGCCCGGAGCTACACAGATACGCAGTATTTT
TRBJ1-6 | NA | TRBV2 | TRBD1 | CASKGQANSPLHF | TGTGCCAGCAAGGGACAGGCCAATTCACCCCTCCACTTT
TRBJ1-1 | few | TRBV11-2 | NA | CASSGGGFLTEAFF | TGTGCCAGCAGCGGCGGAGGGTTCCTCACTGAAGCTTTCTTT
TRBJ1-1 | NA | TRBV19 | TRBD1 | CASSPTGTGILFTEAFF | TGTGCCAGTAGTCCAACCGGGACAGGGATTTTGTTTACTGAAGCTTTCTTT
TRBJ1-5 | NA | TRBV29-1 | TRBD1 | CSVVTGGTGNQPQHF | TGCAGCGTTGTGACAGGGGGGACCGGCAATCAGCCCCAGCATTTT
TRBJ1-5 | NA | TRBV3-1/TRBV3-2 | NA | CASSPLGHSYQPQHF | TGTGCCAGCAGCCCCCTTGGACATTCCTATCAGCCCCAGCATTTT
TRBJ1-6 | NA | TRBV5-1 | NA | CASSLASNSPLHF | TGCGCCAGCAGCTTGGCCAGTAATTCACCCCTCCACTTT
TRBJ2-3 | NA | TRBV7-6 | TRBD2 | CASSRSGGLTDTQYF | TGTGCCAGCAGCCGTAGCGGGGGGCTCACAGATACGCAGTATTTT
TRBJ2-3 | few | TRBV14 | TRBD2 | CASSHAAGGSTDTQYF | TGTGCCAGCAGCCACGCAGCGGGGGGGAGCACAGATACGCAGTATTTT
TRBJ1-2 | NA | TRBV28 | TRBD1 | CASRSDRVGGYTF | TGTGCCAGCAGGTCCGACAGGGTTGGAGGCTACACCTTC
TRBJ2-2 | NA | TRBV5-4 | TRBD1 | CASSPTQGAGTGELFF | TGTGCCAGCAGCCCGACACAGGGGGCGGGCACCGGGGAGCTGTTTTTT
TRBJ2-7 | NA | TRBV6-2/TRBV6-3 | NA | CASSTIRLGSYEQYF | TGTGCCAGCAGTACTATAAGACTAGGGTCTTACGAGCAGTACTTC
TRBJ2-7 | few | TRBV14 | NA | CASSQWPSYEQYF | TGTGCCAGCAGCCAATGGCCCTCCTACGAGCAGTACTTC
TRBJ1-2 | medium-sized | TRBV6-1 | NA | CASSEGGVGYTF | TGTGCCAGCAGTGAAGGGGGAGTTGGCTACACCTTC
TRBJ1-2 | NA | TRBV2 | NA | CASSEELTGFYGYTF | TGTGCCAGCAGTGAGGAATTGACAGGTTTTTATGGCTACACCTTC
TRBJ2-3 | few | TRBV9 | NA | CASSVTSPTDTQYF | TGTGCCAGCAGCGTCACTAGCCCCACAGATACGCAGTATTTT
TRBJ1-1 | NA | TRBV3-1/TRBV3-2 | NA | CASSQGGLNTEAFF | TGTGCCAGCAGCCAAGGGGGCTTGAACACTGAAGCTTTCTTT
TRBJ2-6 | NA | TRBV4-2 | NA | CASSQGQGSSGANVLTF | TGTGCCAGCAGCCAAGGCCAGGGGAGTTCTGGGGCCAACGTCCTGACTTTC
TRBJ1-1 | NA | TRBV10-3 | TRBD1 | CAISLGQGSTEAFF | TGTGCCATCAGTCTAGGACAGGGAAGCACTGAAGCTTTCTTT